This T cell receptor (beta chain) was recovered during a study of T cell responses to AZD1222 COVID-19 vaccine. Turning to the study itself: Analysis merged second doses at about 4 or about 12 weeks.

The table came from immunoSEQ multiplex PCR; TCRdb's copy has only in-frame clones and leaves some out. This sample has about 130,000 clones; 94% occur once, and the top ten carry around 6.6%. Germline V gives CDR1 SGHDT, CDR2 YYEEEE. There are 12 residues in the CDR3. The V and J ends lost 2 bases and 7 bases respectively, with 4 bases between them. This clone was seen just once. The receptor comes from an adult in good health. Sample: peripheral blood, taken on day 0 of AZD1222 vaccination. The gene calls are TRBV5-6 and TRBJ1-6, with unresolved D. The CDR3 sequence: CASSFGNSPLHF. The CDR3 DNA follows: TGTGCCAGCAGCTTTGGGAATTCACCCCTCCACTTT.